Sequencing of this T cell receptor (beta chain) was carried out in a study of blood T cell repertoires in COVID-19. The wider study: From T cells, B-cell-depleted T cells, or PBMCs came the material, which was cDNA or gDNA.

Method: immunoSEQ multiplex PCR; TCRdb's copy keeps in-frame clones and lacks some. The table has 250,000 to 350,000 clones, roughly nine tenths seen once. The germline V gene encodes CDR1 KGHDR and CDR2 SFDVKD. The CDR3 totals 18 residues. J gave up 2 bases and V 1 base, and 7 bases lay outside the gene matches. The chain combines TRBV24-1 with TRBJ2-7, with 13 bases aligning to TRBD2. The sequence was obtained from a man aged 18-30 years who had recovered from COVID-19. Sequencing was done on a sample of peripheral blood. CDR3 nucleotides: TGTGCCACCAGTGATTTCGGGACTAGCGGGACCGCTACCTACGAGCAGTACTTC. As protein: CATSDFGTSGTATYEQYF.